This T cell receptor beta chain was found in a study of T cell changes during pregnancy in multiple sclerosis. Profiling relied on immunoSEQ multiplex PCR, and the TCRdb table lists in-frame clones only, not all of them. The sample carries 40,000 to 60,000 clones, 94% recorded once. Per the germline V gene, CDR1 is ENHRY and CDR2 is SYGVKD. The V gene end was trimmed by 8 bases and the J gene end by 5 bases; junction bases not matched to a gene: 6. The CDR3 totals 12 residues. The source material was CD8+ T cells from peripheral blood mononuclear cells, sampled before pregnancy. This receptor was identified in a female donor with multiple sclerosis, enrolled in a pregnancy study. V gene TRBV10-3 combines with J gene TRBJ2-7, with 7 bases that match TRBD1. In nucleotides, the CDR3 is TGTGCCATCGGACGCGACAGGGACGAGCAGTACTTC. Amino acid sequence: CAIGRDRDEQYF.